The present T cell receptor beta chain was sequenced within a study of blood T cells in healthy people across ages. The CDR3 is 14 residues long. Per germline, CDR1 SGHRS and CDR2 YFSETQ. Using a J-beta primer mix together with a sample-barcoded 5' primer, a second PCR was run for roughly 7 to 12 cycles. A template-switch adaptor that had 12 random nucleotides put a tag on each cDNA molecule. Each CDR3 protein gets one entry after TCRdb re-called the 5' RACE reads with MiXCR. This repertoire shows hundreds of thousands of distinct CDR3 sequences, under 30% found once; its top ten account for around a sixth. Study-level findings and limits: Long-lived donors had more naive CD4+ cells and higher diversity than aged donors. Observed TCR beta diversity per million T cells went down as age went up. This fall followed a roughly linear course with age.

This clonotype was recorded once. Its antigen is unidentified. One end of the junction is discordant with germline, which a read error may explain. The genes are TRBV5-1 and TRBJ2-1; the D gene is possibly TRBD2 (6 bases). The origin of this receptor is a woman over 75 in good health. What was sequenced was blood. In DNA, the CDR3 is TGCGCCAGCAGCTTGGGCCAGGGACTTAGTGAGCGGTTCTTC. Amino acid sequence: CASSLGQGLSERFF.